The rows below give T cell receptor beta chains drawn from one sample of a study of blood T cell repertoires in COVID-19. Using immunoSEQ multiplex PCR, the repertoire was profiled, and TCRdb retains in-frame clones only, with some absent. The sample includes over 100,000 clones, approximately 88% of them seen just once. Material for sequencing was peripheral blood. Every receptor here comes from a woman aged 70 to 79 with acute or convalescent COVID-19. Both conserved end residues are part of each CDR3. Fields, in order: D gene, V gene, J gene, clone size, CDR3 DNA, CDR3 protein. A D gene is named only where the DNA matches it firmly. A row's size may be missing; if present it is once, few, many or a size class.

d_gene: TRBD2
v_gene: TRBV2
j_gene: TRBJ2-1
abundance: .
CDR3nt: TGTGCCAGCAGTGCGGGACTACAGGTCAATGAGCAGTTCTTC
CDR3aa: CASSAGLQVNEQFF

d_gene: TRBD1
v_gene: TRBV5-1
j_gene: TRBJ2-3
abundance: .
CDR3nt: TGCGCCAGCAGCTTGGCCGGGGACAGAGCGCAGTATTTT
CDR3aa: CASSLAGDRAQYF

d_gene: .
v_gene: TRBV28
j_gene: TRBJ1-2
abundance: .
CDR3nt: TGTGCCAGCAGTTTTTCAACTAACTATGGCTACACCTTC
CDR3aa: CASSFSTNYGYTF

d_gene: .
v_gene: TRBV2
j_gene: TRBJ1-1
abundance: .
CDR3nt: TGTGCCAGCAGACTTAACACTGAAGCTTTCTTT
CDR3aa: CASRLNTEAFF

d_gene: .
v_gene: TRBV30
j_gene: TRBJ1-1
abundance: .
CDR3nt: TGTGCCTGGAGGGATACAGAGAACACTGAAGCTTTCTTT
CDR3aa: CAWRDTENTEAFF

d_gene: .
v_gene: TRBV12-3/TRBV12-4
j_gene: TRBJ1-5
abundance: once
CDR3nt: TGTGCCAGCAGTCCCTCCCAAAGAGCCCAGCATTTT
CDR3aa: CASSPSQRAQHF

d_gene: .
v_gene: TRBV7-2
j_gene: TRBJ1-5
abundance: few
CDR3nt: TGTGCCAGCAGCCTCGACGGACAGAATGATCAGCCCCAGCATTTT
CDR3aa: CASSLDGQNDQPQHF

d_gene: .
v_gene: TRBV3-1/TRBV3-2
j_gene: TRBJ2-2
abundance: .
CDR3nt: TGTGCCGCCGGAGAGGCAGCAGGGGGGACCGGGGAGCTGTTTTTT
CDR3aa: CAAGEAAGGTGELFF

d_gene: .
v_gene: TRBV10-2
j_gene: TRBJ1-1
abundance: .
CDR3nt: TGCGCCAGCAGTGTGGAGCAGGGCTCCACTGAAGCTTTCTTT
CDR3aa: CASSVEQGSTEAFF

d_gene: TRBD1
v_gene: TRBV5-4
j_gene: TRBJ1-1
abundance: .
CDR3nt: TGTGCCAGCAGCTTACAGGGGTCCACTGAAGCTTTCTTT
CDR3aa: CASSLQGSTEAFF

d_gene: TRBD1
v_gene: TRBV5-1
j_gene: TRBJ2-1
abundance: .
CDR3nt: TGCGCCAGCAGCGGGCCGGGACAGGGTTACAATGAGCAGTTCTTC
CDR3aa: CASSGPGQGYNEQFF

d_gene: TRBD1
v_gene: TRBV5-1
j_gene: TRBJ1-4
abundance: .
CDR3nt: TGCGCCAGCAGCCCGGAACAGGGGGCTGGGTATGAAAAACTGTTTTTT
CDR3aa: CASSPEQGAGYEKLFF

d_gene: .
v_gene: TRBV5-1
j_gene: TRBJ1-1
abundance: .
CDR3nt: TGCGCCAGCAGCTTGGAAGGCCGGACATCGAACACTGAAGCTTTCTTT
CDR3aa: CASSLEGRTSNTEAFF

d_gene: .
v_gene: TRBV6-5
j_gene: TRBJ1-1
abundance: .
CDR3nt: TGTGCCAGCAGTTACCGAGGACAGTTAACTGAAGCTTTCTTT
CDR3aa: CASSYRGQLTEAFF

d_gene: .
v_gene: TRBV5-4
j_gene: TRBJ2-7
abundance: .
CDR3nt: TGTGCCAGCAGCTTGGGAAGGAGGAGCTCCTACGAGCAGTACTTC
CDR3aa: CASSLGRRSSYEQYF

d_gene: .
v_gene: TRBV2
j_gene: TRBJ2-7
abundance: .
CDR3nt: TGTGCCAGCAGTGAAGCGGGGCAGGGCGACTCCTACGAGCAGTACTTC
CDR3aa: CASSEAGQGDSYEQYF

d_gene: .
v_gene: TRBV6-1
j_gene: TRBJ1-2
abundance: .
CDR3nt: TGTGCCAGCAGTGATCTGAACGCTCTAAATGGGCCCAATGGCTACACCTTC
CDR3aa: CASSDLNALNGPNGYTF

d_gene: .
v_gene: TRBV10-3
j_gene: TRBJ2-2
abundance: .
CDR3nt: TGTGCCGTTCGGGGGCGGGACAGCGGGGAGCTGTTTTTT
CDR3aa: CAVRGRDSGELFF

d_gene: .
v_gene: TRBV23-1
j_gene: TRBJ2-7
abundance: .
CDR3nt: TGCGCCAGCAGTCAATCTACGGGGGAGACCTACGAGCAGTACTTC
CDR3aa: CASSQSTGETYEQYF

d_gene: TRBD2
v_gene: TRBV5-6
j_gene: TRBJ2-5
abundance: .
CDR3nt: TGTGCCAGCAGGGTGGGACTAGCAGAGACCCAGTACTTC
CDR3aa: CASRVGLAETQYF

d_gene: .
v_gene: TRBV30
j_gene: TRBJ1-1
abundance: once
CDR3nt: TGTGCCTGGAGAAGAGGGTTGAACACTGAAGCTTTCTTT
CDR3aa: CAWRRGLNTEAFF

d_gene: .
v_gene: TRBV5-4
j_gene: TRBJ2-1
abundance: .
CDR3nt: TGTGCCAGCAGCCCGATAGCTGGCAATGAGCAGTTCTTC
CDR3aa: CASSPIAGNEQFF

d_gene: .
v_gene: TRBV11-2
j_gene: TRBJ2-7
abundance: .
CDR3nt: TGTGCCAGCAGCTTTGGGAGCTCCTACGAGCAGTACTTC
CDR3aa: CASSFGSSYEQYF

d_gene: .
v_gene: TRBV11-2
j_gene: TRBJ2-2
abundance: .
CDR3nt: TGTGCCAGCAGCTCATTTAGGGGCGGGGAGCTGTTTTTT
CDR3aa: CASSSFRGGELFF

d_gene: .
v_gene: TRBV5-6
j_gene: TRBJ1-3
abundance: .
CDR3nt: TGTGCCAGCAGCGCAGGGACAAACTCTGGAAACACCATATATTTT
CDR3aa: CASSAGTNSGNTIYF

d_gene: TRBD2
v_gene: TRBV5-1
j_gene: TRBJ2-5
abundance: few
CDR3nt: TGCGCCAGCAGCTTGGTAGCGGGGAGACAAGAGACCCAGTACTTC
CDR3aa: CASSLVAGRQETQYF

d_gene: .
v_gene: TRBV6-5
j_gene: TRBJ1-2
abundance: .
CDR3nt: TGTGCCAGCAGCAGAACAGGGTTAGGCTACACCTTC
CDR3aa: CASSRTGLGYTF

d_gene: .
v_gene: TRBV29-1
j_gene: TRBJ2-1
abundance: .
CDR3nt: TGCAGCGTCCCCCGGGGAATAAGCAATGAGCAGTTCTTC
CDR3aa: CSVPRGISNEQFF

d_gene: .
v_gene: TRBV10-2
j_gene: TRBJ1-2
abundance: .
CDR3nt: TGCGCCAGCAGTCCCACCCCCGGGACAAACTATGGCTACACCTTC
CDR3aa: CASSPTPGTNYGYTF

d_gene: TRBD1
v_gene: TRBV28
j_gene: TRBJ1-5
abundance: .
CDR3nt: TGTGCCAGCAGTAAGGACAGGTTAAATCAGCCCCAGCATTTT
CDR3aa: CASSKDRLNQPQHF

d_gene: .
v_gene: TRBV2
j_gene: TRBJ2-2
abundance: .
CDR3nt: TGTGCCAGCAGGAGAGGAGAAGAGCTGTTTTTT
CDR3aa: CASRRGEELFF

d_gene: TRBD2
v_gene: TRBV10-2
j_gene: TRBJ2-1
abundance: .
CDR3nt: TGCGCCAGCAGGCTGGGACTAGCGTACAATGAGCAGTTCTTC
CDR3aa: CASRLGLAYNEQFF

d_gene: TRBD1
v_gene: TRBV7-9
j_gene: TRBJ1-4
abundance: .
CDR3nt: TGTGCCAGCAGCTCGGACAGGGGCAATGAAAAACTGTTTTTT
CDR3aa: CASSSDRGNEKLFF

d_gene: TRBD1
v_gene: TRBV5-6
j_gene: TRBJ1-2
abundance: .
CDR3nt: TGTGCCAGCAGCTTGGGACAGACAGGGGCGCAGTGGGGTGGCTACACCTTC
CDR3aa: CASSLGQTGAQWGGYTF

d_gene: .
v_gene: TRBV6-4
j_gene: TRBJ1-5
abundance: .
CDR3nt: TGTGCCAGCTTTCGTTATAGCAATCAGCCCCAGCATTTT
CDR3aa: CASFRYSNQPQHF

d_gene: TRBD1
v_gene: TRBV18
j_gene: TRBJ2-1
abundance: .
CDR3nt: TGTGCCAGCTCACCCCCGACAGGGGGGAATGAGCAGTTCTTC
CDR3aa: CASSPPTGGNEQFF

d_gene: TRBD2
v_gene: TRBV5-1
j_gene: TRBJ2-3
abundance: .
CDR3nt: TGCGCCAGCAGCCCATGGGAGGGACGAGGAGATACGCAGTATTTT
CDR3aa: CASSPWEGRGDTQYF

d_gene: .
v_gene: TRBV13
j_gene: TRBJ1-1
abundance: .
CDR3nt: TGTGCCAGCAGCCCCTCCGGGTTCTTGAACACTGAAGCTTTCTTT
CDR3aa: CASSPSGFLNTEAFF

d_gene: TRBD2
v_gene: TRBV5-1
j_gene: TRBJ2-3
abundance: once
CDR3nt: TGCGCCAGCAGCTTGGATAGCGGGAGCACAGATACGCAGTATTTT
CDR3aa: CASSLDSGSTDTQYF

d_gene: TRBD2
v_gene: TRBV6-1
j_gene: TRBJ2-2
abundance: few
CDR3nt: TGTGCCAGCAGTGAGAGGGCGGGAGAAACCGGGGAGCTGTTTTTT
CDR3aa: CASSERAGETGELFF

d_gene: .
v_gene: TRBV7-9
j_gene: TRBJ1-5
abundance: .
CDR3nt: TGTGCCAGCAGCTTAACAGGGCGCGATCAGCCCCAGCATTTT
CDR3aa: CASSLTGRDQPQHF

d_gene: .
v_gene: TRBV6-1
j_gene: TRBJ1-4
abundance: .
CDR3nt: TGTGCCAGCAGTGACAGGATAGGTAATGAAAAACTGTTTTTT
CDR3aa: CASSDRIGNEKLFF

d_gene: TRBD1
v_gene: TRBV7-9
j_gene: TRBJ1-4
abundance: few
CDR3nt: TGTGCCAGCAGCTTTGAGGGGGCTGGTGAAAAACTGTTTTTT
CDR3aa: CASSFEGAGEKLFF

d_gene: .
v_gene: TRBV5-4
j_gene: TRBJ1-1
abundance: .
CDR3nt: TGTGCCAGCAGCTTGGACTTTTTGAACACTGAAGCTTTCTTT
CDR3aa: CASSLDFLNTEAFF

d_gene: TRBD1
v_gene: TRBV7-2
j_gene: TRBJ2-7
abundance: .
CDR3nt: TGTGCCAGCAGCTTAGAAGGGACAGGTTCCTACGAGCAGTACTTC
CDR3aa: CASSLEGTGSYEQYF